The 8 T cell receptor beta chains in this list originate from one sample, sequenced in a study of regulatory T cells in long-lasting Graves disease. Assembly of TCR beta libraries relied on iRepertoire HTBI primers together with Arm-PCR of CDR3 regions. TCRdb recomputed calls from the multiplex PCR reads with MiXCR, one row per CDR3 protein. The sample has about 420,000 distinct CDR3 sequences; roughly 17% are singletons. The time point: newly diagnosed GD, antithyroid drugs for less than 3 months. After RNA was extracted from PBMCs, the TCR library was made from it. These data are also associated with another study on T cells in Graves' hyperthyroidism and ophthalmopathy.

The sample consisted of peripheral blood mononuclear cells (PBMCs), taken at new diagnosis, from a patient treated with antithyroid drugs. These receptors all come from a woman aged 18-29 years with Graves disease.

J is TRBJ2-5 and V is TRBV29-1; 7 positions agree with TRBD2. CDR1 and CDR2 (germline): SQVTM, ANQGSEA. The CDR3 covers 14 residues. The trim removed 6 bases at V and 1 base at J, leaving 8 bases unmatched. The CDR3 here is CSVPFGGTQETQYF. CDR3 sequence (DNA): TGCAGCGTCCCCTTCGGGGGGACCCAAGAGACCCAGTACTTC. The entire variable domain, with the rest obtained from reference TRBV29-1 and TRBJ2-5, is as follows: SAVISQKPSRDICQRGTSLTIQCQVDSQVTMMFWYRQQPGQSLTLIATANQGSEATYESGFVIDKFPISRPNLTFSTLTVSNMSPEDSSIYLCSVPFGGTQETQYFGPGTRLLVL.

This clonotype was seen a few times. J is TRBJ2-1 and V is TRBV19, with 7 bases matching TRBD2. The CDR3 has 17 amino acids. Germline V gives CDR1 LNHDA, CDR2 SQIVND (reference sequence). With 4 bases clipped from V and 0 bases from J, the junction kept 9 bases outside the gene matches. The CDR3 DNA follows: TGTGCCAGTAGTAGCCTAGCGGACTGGAGCTCCTACAATGAGCAGTTCTTC. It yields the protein CASSSLADWSSYNEQFF.

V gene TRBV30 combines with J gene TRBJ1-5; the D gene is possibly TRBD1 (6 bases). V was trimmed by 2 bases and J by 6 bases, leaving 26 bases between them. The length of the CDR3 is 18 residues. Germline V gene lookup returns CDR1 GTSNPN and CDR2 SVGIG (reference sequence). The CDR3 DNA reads TGTGCCTGGAGTAGTGGTACGCCTCCAGGGGTCCAGGGTCAGCCCCAGCATTTT. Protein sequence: CAWSSGTPPGVQGQPQHF. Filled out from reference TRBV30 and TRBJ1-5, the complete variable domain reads SQTIHQWPATLVQPVGSPLSLECTVEGTSNPNLYWYRQAAGRGLQLLFYSVGIGQISSEVPQNLSASRPQDRQFILSSKKLLLSDSGFYLCAWSSGTPPGVQGQPQHFGDGTRLSIL.

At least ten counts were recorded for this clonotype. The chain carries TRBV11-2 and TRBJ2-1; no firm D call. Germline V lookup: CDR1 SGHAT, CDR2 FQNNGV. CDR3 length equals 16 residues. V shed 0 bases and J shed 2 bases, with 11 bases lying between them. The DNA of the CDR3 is TGTGCCAGCAGCTTAGATCCCATTAGCACCTACAATGAGCAGTTCTTC. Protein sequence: CASSLDPISTYNEQFF.

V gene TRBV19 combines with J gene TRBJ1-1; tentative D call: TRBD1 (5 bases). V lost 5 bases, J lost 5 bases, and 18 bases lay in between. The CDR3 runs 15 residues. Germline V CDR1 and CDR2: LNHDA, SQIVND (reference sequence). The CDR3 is CASSSPIGTRTEAFF. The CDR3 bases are TGTGCCAGTAGTTCTCCAATAGGGACTAGGACTGAAGCTTTCTTT.

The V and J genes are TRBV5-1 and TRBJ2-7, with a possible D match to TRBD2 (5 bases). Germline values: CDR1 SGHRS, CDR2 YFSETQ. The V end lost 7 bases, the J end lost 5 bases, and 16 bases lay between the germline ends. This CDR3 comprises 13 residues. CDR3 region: CASGLSPGDEQYF. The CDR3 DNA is TGCGCCAGCGGACTTTCCCCAGGTGACGAGCAGTACTTC.

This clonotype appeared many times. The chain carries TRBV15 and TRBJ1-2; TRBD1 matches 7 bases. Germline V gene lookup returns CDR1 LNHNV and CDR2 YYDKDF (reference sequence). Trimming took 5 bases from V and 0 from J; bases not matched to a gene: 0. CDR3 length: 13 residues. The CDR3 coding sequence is TGTGCCACCAGCGACAGGGCTAACTATGGCTACACCTTC. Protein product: CATSDRANYGYTF.

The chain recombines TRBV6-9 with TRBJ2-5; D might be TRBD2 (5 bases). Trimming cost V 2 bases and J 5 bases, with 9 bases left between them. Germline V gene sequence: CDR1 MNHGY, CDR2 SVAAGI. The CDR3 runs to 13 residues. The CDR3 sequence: CASSYRGIETQYF. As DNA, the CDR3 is TGTGCCAGCAGTTATCGGGGTATTGAGACCCAGTACTTC.